This T cell receptor beta chain was captured by sequencing in a study of blood T cell repertoires in COVID-19. Study-level information: Donors in the United States, Italy and Spain gave samples during acute or convalescent COVID-19.

V lost 6 bases and J 2 bases, leaving 16 bases between the germline ends. CDR1 and CDR2 (germline): SNHLY, FYNNEI. The CDR3 consists of 15 residues. How the authors handled the data: How many nucleated cells were present was estimated from reference gene primer amplification. Profiled with immunoSEQ multiplex PCR; TCRdb holds only in-frame clones, not every one. That table furnishes V, J and clone size, whereas the DNA furnished D and trimming. The sample gives 150,000 to 200,000 clones, more than 60% of which show up once; 2.5% to 3% is in the top ten. Sequenced material: peripheral blood. The receptor comes from an older man with acute or convalescent COVID-19. The genes are TRBV2 and TRBJ1-1; D is uncertain. DNA of the CDR3: TGTGCCAGCAGGGACTCCTCGGGAGCTAACACTGAAGCTTTCTTT. Translated, it gives CASRDSSGANTEAFF.